The 3 T cell receptor beta chains in this list originate from one sample, sequenced in a study of blood T cell repertoires in COVID-19. TCRdb's copy holds only in-frame clones and misses some; the assay was immunoSEQ multiplex PCR. The sample gives 150,000 to 170,000 clones, about 85% of which show up once; approximately 0.6% is in the top ten. The sequenced material came from peripheral blood. These receptors all stem from a man in his 60s with COVID-19, enrolled during active disease.

This chain connects TRBV11-3 to TRBJ2-7; a possible D gene is TRBD2 (5 bases). Germline V gives CDR1 SGHNT, CDR2 YENEEA. This CDR3 comprises 13 residues. V was shortened by 4 bases and J by 6 bases, with 13 bases between the two germline ends. In DNA, the CDR3 is TGTGCCAGCAGCTCGGGCCAGGAGGTCGAGCAGTACTTC. Its translation is CASSSGQEVEQYF.

Note on this clone: A read error may produce the germline difference seen at one junction end. This sequence joins TRBV7-7 and TRBJ2-5; D perhaps matches TRBD1 (7 bases). CDR3 length equals 16 residues. Per the germline V gene, CDR1 is SSHAT and CDR2 is FNYEAQ (reference sequence). CDR3 amino acids: CASSLGAGGPVETQYF. In DNA form, the CDR3 reads TGTGCTAGCAGCTTAGGTGCAGGGGGGCCTGTCGAGACCCAGTACTTC.

CDR3 coding DNA: TGTGCCAGCAGCCCGACAGGGGCTGGAAACACCATATATTTT. Amino acid sequence: CASSPTGAGNTIYF. This chain joins TRBV5-6 and TRBJ1-3; TRBD1 matches at 8 bases. Germline V gives CDR1 SGHDT, CDR2 YYEEEE. V trimming: 4 bases; J trimming: 2 bases; junction bases outside the gene matches: 2. The CDR3 has 14 amino acids. The full variable domain, completed using reference TRBV5-6 and TRBJ1-3, is DAGVTQSPTHLIKTRGQQVTLRCSPKSGHDTVSWYQQALGQGPQFIFQYYEEEERQRGNFPDRFSGHQFPNYSSELNVNALLLGDSALYLCASSPTGAGNTIYFGEGSWLTVV.